Below, 10 T cell receptor beta chains from the same sample are listed, as sequenced in a study of CD8 T cells in Susac syndrome. Reverse transcription of 0.5 to 1 ug RNA used random hexamers. TCRdb used MiXCR to reprocess the immunoSEQ multiplex PCR reads, holding one entry per CDR3 protein. The table lists fewer than 350,000 distinct CDR3 sequences, 89% of them singletons. The sequenced material came from CD8+ T cells from PBMCs. Receptors were obtained from a human donor with multiple sclerosis.

V and J are TRBV11-2 and TRBJ2-3, with TRBD2 matching over 8 bases. This CDR3 has 14 residues. Unmatched junction bases numbered 7, after V lost 4 bases and J lost 7 bases. In germline, CDR1 is SGHAT, CDR2 FQNNGV. CDR3 DNA sequence: TGTGCCAGCAGCTCGGGACTAGAGGTACATACGCAGTATTTT. Amino acid sequence: CASSSGLEVHTQYF.

V and J are TRBV18 and TRBJ2-1; no definite D call. There are 14 residues in the CDR3. The ends were cut back, 3 bases at V and 5 bases at J, with 11 bases in the middle. CDR1 is KGHSH, CDR2 LQKENI, per germline. CDR3: CASSPPQWDNEQFF. The CDR3 region has the DNA TGTGCCAGCTCACCTCCTCAATGGGACAATGAGCAGTTCTTC. The variable domain in full, with the rest retrieved from reference TRBV18 and TRBJ2-1, is NAGVMQNPRHLVRRRGQEARLRCSPMKGHSHVYWYRQLPEEGLKFMVYLQKENIIDESGMPKERFSAEFPKEGPSILRIQQVVRGDSAAYFCASSPPQWDNEQFFGPGTRLTVL.

The V gene is TRBV28, the J gene TRBJ2-7; D unclear. The CDR3 length is 15 residues. Trimming left V 2 bases short and J 2 bases short, with 13 bases between. CDR1 is MDHEN, CDR2 SYDVKM, per germline. The CDR3 protein is CASSLGPSPTYEQYF. For the CDR3, the DNA is TGTGCCAGCAGTTTAGGGCCATCCCCTACCTACGAGCAGTACTTC.

This clonotype was seen a handful of times. The V and J genes are TRBV7-8 and TRBJ2-1, with D unresolved. The length of the CDR3 is 12 residues. V lost 6 bases and J 5 bases, leaving 8 bases between the germline ends. Germline CDR1 is SGHVS and CDR2 is FQNEAQ. CDR3 residues: CASSWLDNEQFF. DNA for the CDR3: TGTGCCAGCAGTTGGCTGGACAATGAGCAGTTCTTC.

The J gene is TRBJ2-3, the V gene TRBV5-1; D may match TRBD1 or TRBD2 (5 bases each). This CDR3 has 15 amino acids. With 4 bases removed from V and 2 bases from J, the gap between germline ends came to 14 bases. The germline V gene has CDR1 SGHRS and CDR2 YFSETQ. The CDR3 DNA sequence: TGCGCCAGCAGCCCTGGTTTGGGGGTCACAGATACGCAGTATTTT. Protein sequence: CASSPGLGVTDTQYF.

This chain uses TRBV29-1 with TRBJ2-1; 7 nucleotides agree with TRBD2. There are 13 residues in the CDR3. CDR1 SQVTM and CDR2 ANQGSEA come from the germline V gene. J gave up 5 bases and V 5 bases, and 6 bases lay outside the gene matches. CDR3 loop: CSVPGRENNEQFF. Here the CDR3 DNA reads TGCAGCGTTCCAGGGCGGGAGAACAATGAGCAGTTCTTC.

This chain links TRBV10-3 with TRBJ2-7; D is possibly TRBD2 (7 bases). Germline V gene sequence: CDR1 ENHRY, CDR2 SYGVKD. The V gene lost 9 bases and the J gene lost 4 bases, with 16 bases spanning the gap. This CDR3 has 13 residues. The CDR3 bases are TGTGCCATGGCCGTCGCGGGGGCGTACGAGCAGTACTTC. Amino acids: CAMAVAGAYEQYF.

The V gene is TRBV3-1, the J gene TRBJ2-7; D is perhaps TRBD2 (6 bases). The CDR3 length is 13 residues. Germline V gives CDR1 LGHDT, CDR2 YNNKEL (reference sequence). Trimming left V 5 bases short and J 3 bases short, with 11 bases between. DNA of the CDR3: TGTGCCAGCAGCATAGGGACTTACTACGAGCAGTACTTC. This translates into CASSIGTYYEQYF.

The chain links TRBV6-5 to TRBJ2-7, with TRBD1 as a possible D gene (6 bases). The CDR3 runs 16 residues. With 6 bases removed from V and 1 base from J, the gap between germline ends came to 19 bases. Germline CDR1 reads MNHEY; CDR2 reads SVGAGI. CDR3 loop: CASSYNTGTLSYEQYF. The CDR3 nucleotides are TGTGCCAGCAGCTATAACACCGGGACACTGTCCTACGAGCAGTACTTC.

This chain connects TRBV12-3 or TRBV12-4 to TRBJ1-2; D is unclear. V shed 5 bases and J shed 2 bases, with 15 bases lying between them. The CDR3 is made up of 15 amino acids. The CDR3 sequence is CASSTRTVTNYGYTF. The CDR3, as DNA: TGTGCCAGCAGTACGCGGACGGTTACAAACTATGGCTACACCTTC.